This TCR beta chain came from a study of T cells in tumors after PD-1 blockade. About the study: No patient had prior checkpoint blockade, systemic immunosuppression, or radiotherapy within 4 weeks. Treatment was either pembrolizumab 200 mg every 3 weeks or cemiplimab 350 mg every 2 weeks. The study, taken as a whole, reports: Blood contained 35% to 50% of the tumor's TCR clonotypes.

Tumor or blood genomic DNA was sequenced, with inputs of roughly 550 ng to 6,500 ng. CDR1 is SGHRS, CDR2 YFSETQ, per germline. CDR3 length: 13 amino acids. V shed 4 bases and J shed 5 bases, with 9 bases lying between them. Comments on this clone: Antigen specificity is unknown.

Profiling relied on immunoSEQ multiplex PCR, and the TCRdb table lists in-frame clones only, not all of them. The table shows approximately 47,000 clones, with 79% occurring only once. The TCR was taken from a human donor with advanced basal cell or squamous cell carcinoma (not recorded which). Material: PBMCs, obtained before anti-PD-1 therapy. The chain joins TRBV5-1 to TRBJ1-4; D call uncertain. The DNA for the CDR3 is TGCGCCAGCAGCATGGAGGCAAATGAAAAACTGTTTTTT. This sequence encodes CASSMEANEKLFF. The complete variable domain, with remaining parts taken from reference TRBV5-1 and TRBJ1-4, reads KAGVTQTPRYLIKTRGQQVTLSCSPISGHRSVSWYQQTPGQGLQFLFEYFSETQRNKGNFPGRFSGRQFSNSRSEMNVSTLELGDSALYLCASSMEANEKLFFGSGTQLSVL.